This TCR beta chain derives from a study of human T cells and chemical hapten exposure. Study details: Largely, small differences in pooled library volume made per-sample TCR yields vary.

This clonotype was seen repeatedly, ten times or more. Its antigen is currently unknown. In germline, CDR1 is SGHAT, CDR2 FQNNGV. The V end lost 5 bases, the J end lost 0 bases, and 14 bases lay between the germline ends. This CDR3 is 16 amino acids long. Study-wide results and limits: Significantly more large CDR3 similarity clusters were formed by expanded TCRs than by controls. Positively correlated with patch test score were the counts of PT1 expanded TCRs.

Specified time point: pre-sensitization, week 0. This sample's treatment: therapeutic diphenylcyclopropenone sensitization with weekly scalp DPC. TCRdb called the RACE reads again in MiXCR, with one record for every CDR3 protein. The sample contains some 400,000 distinct CDR3 sequences, less than 6.5% of which appear only once. This sequence joins TRBV11-2 and TRBJ2-1, with D perhaps matching TRBD1 (6 bases). This specimen was whole blood, taken in connection with sensitization to the hapten diphenylcyclopropenone (DPC). The TCR originated in a woman aged 45-65 years with alopecia areata. Some clones in this sample may be carry-over from other donors' samples. CDR3 in DNA: TGTGCCAGCAGCCCCAACAGGGCCAGCTCCTACAATGAGCAGTTCTTC. The encoded protein is CASSPNRASSYNEQFF.